This T cell receptor beta chain was identified during a study of ipilimumab plus nivolumab after autologous stem cell transplantation. This clone was seen a single time. Here immunoSEQ multiplex PCR was the method, and the copy in TCRdb shows in-frame clones only, minus some. This table holds 15,000 or so clones, roughly 80% found once. V was trimmed by 0 bases and J by 5 bases, leaving 15 bases between them. The CDR3 has 15 amino acids. Germline V gene data show CDR1 as SGHRS and CDR2 as YFSETQ. Sequenced here: PBMCs, sampled in a trial of ipilimumab plus nivolumab as post-transplant consolidation. The V gene is TRBV5-1, the J gene TRBJ2-7, with no clear D. This receptor was obtained from a male donor with diffuse large B-cell lymphoma. The CDR3 region is CASSLEPSTPHEQYF. In nucleotides, the CDR3 is TGCGCCAGCAGCTTGGAACCGTCCACTCCCCACGAGCAGTACTTC. Looking up the rest from reference TRBV5-1 and TRBJ2-7 gives the full variable domain: KAGVTQTPRYLIKTRGQQVTLSCSPISGHRSVSWYQQTPGQGLQFLFEYFSETQRNKGNFPGRFSGRQFSNSRSEMNVSTLELGDSALYLCASSLEPSTPHEQYFGPGTRLTVT.